A few counts support the clone carrying this T cell receptor beta chain. Its antigen is not identified. This sample was included in a study of OX40 agonist ivuxolimab in advanced cancers. Study findings and constraints: Averaged across samples, CD8+ T cells carried more expanded clones than CD4+ did. By week 6 at 0.1 to 3.0 mg/kg, blood CD4+ and CD8+ T cells had expanded clonally.

TCRdb keeps only in-frame clones here, not all; method: immunoSEQ multiplex PCR. Of 65,000 to 95,000 clones listed, over 80% are singletons. This CDR3 has 14 residues. CDR1 is SGHVS, CDR2 FQNEAQ, per germline. Trimming took off 5 bases at V and 3 bases at J, with 13 bases between the two ends. Specimen: CD4+ or CD8+ T cells sorted from blood, collected in a trial of the OX40 agonist ivuxolimab. The chain uses TRBV7-8 and TRBJ1-2; D might be TRBD1 (6 bases). The clonotype comes from an adult with an advanced solid tumor such as melanoma, head and neck, liver or kidney cancer. The CDR3 protein is CASSQYRVDYGYTF. The CDR3 region has the DNA TGTGCCAGCAGCCAATACAGGGTCGACTATGGCTACACCTTC.